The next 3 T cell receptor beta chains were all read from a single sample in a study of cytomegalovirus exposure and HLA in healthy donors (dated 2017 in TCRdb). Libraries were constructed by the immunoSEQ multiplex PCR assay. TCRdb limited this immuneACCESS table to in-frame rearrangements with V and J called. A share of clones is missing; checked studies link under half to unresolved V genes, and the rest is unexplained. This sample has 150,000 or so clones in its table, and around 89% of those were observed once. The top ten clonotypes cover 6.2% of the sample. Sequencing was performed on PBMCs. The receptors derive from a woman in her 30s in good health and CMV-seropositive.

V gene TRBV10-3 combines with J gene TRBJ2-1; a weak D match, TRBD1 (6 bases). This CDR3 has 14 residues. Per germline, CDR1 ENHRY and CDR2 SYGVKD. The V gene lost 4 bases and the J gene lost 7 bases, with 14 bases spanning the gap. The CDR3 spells CAISGTDRRNEQFF. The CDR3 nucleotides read TGTGCCATCAGTGGAACTGACAGGAGGAATGAGCAGTTCTTC.

Here the CDR3 DNA reads TGTGCCAGCAGCTTAGCGCAGAGAGAGCGGAACAATGAGCAGTTCTTC. Translation: CASSLAQRERNNEQFF. This chain connects TRBV7-6 to TRBJ2-1; TRBD2 is a possible D gene (5 bases). Deletions cut 0 bases from V and 5 bases from J, with 14 bases between. Per germline, CDR1 SGHVS and CDR2 FNYEAQ. This CDR3 region has 16 residues.

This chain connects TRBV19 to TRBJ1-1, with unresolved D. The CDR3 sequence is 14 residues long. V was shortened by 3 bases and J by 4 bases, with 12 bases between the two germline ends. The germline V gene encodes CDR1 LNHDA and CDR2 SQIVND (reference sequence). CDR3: CASSIPNQFTEAFF. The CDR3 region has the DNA TGTGCCAGTAGTATCCCCAATCAGTTCACTGAAGCTTTCTTT.